Below, one TCR beta chain is given with its context. This sample stems from a study of blood T cell repertoires in COVID-19. As for the study in general: Some COVID-19 samples were acute and others convalescent; all came from the United States, Italy and Spain.

Clones were read by immunoSEQ multiplex PCR, and TCRdb kept only the in-frame ones, dropping some. The sample lists some 190,000 clones, roughly 79% seen once, with 9.5% to 11% in the top ten. This CDR3 spans 15 amino acids. CDR1 and CDR2 (germline): MNHEY, SMNVEV (reference sequence). The V end lost 5 bases, the J end lost 2 bases, and 13 bases lay between the germline ends. This sequence joins TRBV27 and TRBJ2-1; D unclear. The TCR comes from a woman aged 40 to 50 with COVID-19, enrolled during active disease. The sample comprised peripheral blood. The CDR3 sequence is CASSNPRITYNEQFF. As DNA, the CDR3 is TGTGCCAGCAGTAACCCCAGGATTACCTACAATGAGCAGTTCTTC.